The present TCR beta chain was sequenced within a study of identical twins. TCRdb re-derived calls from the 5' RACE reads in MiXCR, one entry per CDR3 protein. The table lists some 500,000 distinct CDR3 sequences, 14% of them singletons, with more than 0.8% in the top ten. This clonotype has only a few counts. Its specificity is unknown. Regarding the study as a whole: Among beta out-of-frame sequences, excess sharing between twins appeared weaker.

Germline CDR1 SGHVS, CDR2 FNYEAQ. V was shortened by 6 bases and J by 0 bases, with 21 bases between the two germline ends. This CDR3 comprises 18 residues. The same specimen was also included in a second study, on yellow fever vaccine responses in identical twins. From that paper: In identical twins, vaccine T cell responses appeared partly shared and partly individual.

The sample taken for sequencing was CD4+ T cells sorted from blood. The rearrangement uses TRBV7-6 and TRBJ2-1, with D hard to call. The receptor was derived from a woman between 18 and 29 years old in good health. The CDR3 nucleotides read TGTGCCAGCAGTCCTACCCCCCCGGCCGGAAACTCCTACAATGAGCAGTTCTTC. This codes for CASSPTPPAGNSYNEQFF.